Described below is a single TCR beta chain sequence and its context. Antigen specificity is unknown. Sequence at one end of the junction differs from germline and may be a read error. Different DNA sequences within this sample yield the same CDR3. Germline CDR1 MNHEY, CDR2 SVGAGI. CDR3 length: 15 residues. This sample is drawn from a study of cytomegalovirus exposure and HLA in healthy donors. Points from the study as a whole: In vitro experiments confirmed that three CMV-associated chains were specific for CMV antigens.

The PCR used 60 Vbeta and 13 Jbeta primers. This table comes from immunoSEQ multiplex PCR, and its TCRdb copy is limited to in-frame clones, with some not included. The sample consists of over 110,000 clones, 80% of them appearing once. The V gene is TRBV6-5, the J gene TRBJ1-6, with 7 bases aligning to TRBD1. This receptor was taken from a middle-aged man in good health and CMV-seronegative. Input material: PBMCs. CDR3 loop: CASSYEGTENSPLHF. The CDR3 coding sequence is TGTGCCAGCAGTTACGAGGGGACAGAAAATTCCCCCCTCCACTTT.